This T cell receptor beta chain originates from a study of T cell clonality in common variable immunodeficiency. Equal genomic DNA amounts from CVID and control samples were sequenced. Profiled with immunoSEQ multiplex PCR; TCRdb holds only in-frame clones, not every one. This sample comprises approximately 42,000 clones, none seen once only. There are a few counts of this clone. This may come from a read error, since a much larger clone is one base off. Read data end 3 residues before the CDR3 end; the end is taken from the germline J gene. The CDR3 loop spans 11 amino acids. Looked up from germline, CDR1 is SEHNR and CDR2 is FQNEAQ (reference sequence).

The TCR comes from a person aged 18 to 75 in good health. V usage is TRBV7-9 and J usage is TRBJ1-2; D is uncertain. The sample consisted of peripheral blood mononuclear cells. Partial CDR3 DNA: TGTTCCAGCAGCTCCCTCTATGGC. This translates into CSSSSLYG. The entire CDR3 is CSSSSLYGYTF.